This T cell receptor (beta chain) comes out of a study of T cells in Graves' hyperthyroidism and ophthalmopathy. This clonotype came up many times. RNA transcripts gave rise to amplified TCR beta CDR3 regions. With the HTBI primer set, the TCR CDR3 went through a first round of RT-PCR. TCRdb analysed the multiplex PCR reads with MiXCR anew, one entry per CDR3 protein. This sample has more than 300,000 distinct CDR3 sequences, with approximately 14% found just once. Using around 10 ml of fresh peripheral blood, PBMCs were prepared. Trimming pared 1 base from V and 6 bases from J, leaving 0 bases between. This CDR3 region has 11 residues. Germline V gene lookup returns CDR1 SGHAT and CDR2 FQNNGV.

The chain employs TRBV11-2 and TRBJ2-2; no clear D. The receptor was derived from a woman aged 55-75 years with Graves' hyperthyroidism. Sequenced material: blood. This CDR3 is CASSLAGELFF. The CDR3 nucleotides read TGTGCCAGCAGCTTAGCCGGGGAGCTGTTTTTT.